A selection of T cell receptor beta chains follows, all from one sample in a study of T cell responses to AZD1222 COVID-19 vaccine. Data came from immunoSEQ multiplex PCR; TCRdb stores just in-frame clones and leaves some out. The repertoire holds about 150,000 clones, with approximately 90% as singletons. The source was peripheral blood, collected on day 0 of AZD1222 vaccination. These receptors originate from an adult in good health. Both conserved end residues are part of each CDR3. Fields, in order: clone size, J gene, D gene, V gene, CDR3 DNA, CDR3 protein. The D gene is left open where the match is weak. Part of the rows lack a size; the others show once, few, many or a class for expanded clones.

>NA|TRBJ1-4|NA|TRBV9
TGTGCCAGCAGCGAGGGGTTGGGGGATGAAAAACTGTTTTTT
CASSEGLGDEKLFF
>NA|TRBJ1-5|TRBD1|TRBV19
TGTGCCAGTAGATGGGACAGGGATTATGGTCAGCCCCAGCATTTT
CASRWDRDYGQPQHF
>NA|TRBJ1-1|NA|TRBV27
TGTGCCAGCAGTTTATCCGGGCGGGGCGGGACTGGCACTGAAGCTTTCTTT
CASSLSGRGGTGTEAFF
>NA|TRBJ1-2|NA|TRBV7-3
TGTGCCAGCAGCTTAACGAGGGAGGGTATCTATGGCTACACCTTC
CASSLTREGIYGYTF
>few|TRBJ1-6|NA|TRBV9
TGTGCCAGCAGCGAGGGGGGGAACGCCTATAATTCACCCCTCCACTTT
CASSEGGNAYNSPLHF
>NA|TRBJ1-1|NA|TRBV6-5
TGTGCCAGCAGTACCCTCATACAGGTGGGCACTGAAGCTTTCTTT
CASSTLIQVGTEAFF
>NA|TRBJ1-1|NA|TRBV19
TGTGCCAGTAGTCCGGGTGCGGCGATGAACACTGAAGCTTTCTTT
CASSPGAAMNTEAFF
>NA|TRBJ1-2|NA|TRBV12-3/TRBV12-4
TGTGCCAGCAGTCACAGCTATGGCTATGGCTACACCTTC
CASSHSYGYGYTF
>NA|TRBJ1-6|NA|TRBV12-3/TRBV12-4
TGTGCCAGCAGTTTGGGGAATTCACCCCTCCACTTT
CASSLGNSPLHF
>NA|TRBJ2-7|NA|TRBV5-6
TGTGCCAGCAGCTTGACGTTGGATCGTCAGCACTACGAGCAGTACTTC
CASSLTLDRQHYEQYF
>NA|TRBJ1-4|NA|TRBV4-1
TGCGCCAGCAGCCAATTGTGGGTCGATGAGACGGGTGAAAAACTGTTTTTT
CASSQLWVDETGEKLFF
>NA|TRBJ2-3|NA|TRBV9
TGTGCCAGCAGCGTAGTGGGAGGGGGCTACTTAGATACGCAGTATTTT
CASSVVGGGYLDTQYF
>NA|TRBJ1-4|NA|TRBV29-1
TGCAGCGTTGAAGGATGGCCGGGGGGGAAAGAAAAACTGTTTTTT
CSVEGWPGGKEKLFF
>NA|TRBJ1-6|TRBD1|TRBV19
TGTGCCAGTAGGATCCAAGGGGGCGAAAGTTCACCCCTCCACTTT
CASRIQGGESSPLHF
>NA|TRBJ1-4|NA|TRBV5-1
TGCGCCAGCAGACAGCTAGCAACTAATGAAAAACTGTTTTTT
CASRQLATNEKLFF
>NA|TRBJ2-1|TRBD1|TRBV10-3
TGTGCCATCAGGCCGACAGGGGCTACCAATGAGCAGTTCTTC
CAIRPTGATNEQFF
>NA|TRBJ2-2|NA|TRBV3-1/TRBV3-2
TGTGCCAGCAGCCGCAGGACCACCGGGGAGCTGTTTTTT
CASSRRTTGELFF
>NA|TRBJ1-1|NA|TRBV5-1
TGCGCCAGCAGCTGGGGGACAACTACCAACACTGAAGCTTTCTTT
CASSWGTTTNTEAFF
>NA|TRBJ1-1|NA|TRBV5-1
TGCGCCAGCAGCTTTCTGGGGGCGAGGGACACTGAAGCTTTCTTT
CASSFLGARDTEAFF
>NA|TRBJ1-4|TRBD1|TRBV6-5
TGTGCCAGCAGGGGGACAGTAGGGGAAAAACTGTTTTTT
CASRGTVGEKLFF
>NA|TRBJ1-2|TRBD1|TRBV2
TGTGCCGGCGTGGAACAGGGGGAAAAGTATGGCTACACCTTC
CAGVEQGEKYGYTF
>NA|TRBJ1-5|NA|TRBV5-1
TGCGCCAGCAGCTTGGAGGGGGGCGGCAATCAGCCCCAGCATTTT
CASSLEGGGNQPQHF
>NA|TRBJ1-2|NA|TRBV27
TGTGCCAGCAGTTTAAGGTTCCCCGCTAACTATGGCTACACCTTC
CASSLRFPANYGYTF
>NA|TRBJ2-1|TRBD2|TRBV24-1
TGTGCCACCAGTGACTTAACTTACGGACTAGCGGGGACCTACAATGAGCAGTTCTTC
CATSDLTYGLAGTYNEQFF
>NA|TRBJ2-7|NA|TRBV29-1
TGCAGCGTCGACCTATTGAGTGGATACCCCTCCGAGCAGTACTTC
CSVDLLSGYPSEQYF
>few|TRBJ2-7|NA|TRBV7-9
TGTGCCAGCAGCTTAGTGAACGGTTTTCGCTCCTACGAGCAGTACTTC
CASSLVNGFRSYEQYF
>once|TRBJ1-1|NA|TRBV7-2
TGTGCCAGCAGCTGGCCGTGGGGGAACACTGAAGCTTTCTTT
CASSWPWGNTEAFF
>NA|TRBJ1-5|NA|TRBV6-5
TGTGCCAGCAGTTACGGGGACGCGAAAGGGCAGCCCCAGCATTTT
CASSYGDAKGQPQHF
>NA|TRBJ1-2|NA|TRBV19
TGTGCCAGTAGTGACAGTTTGGGGGGCTACACCTTC
CASSDSLGGYTF
>NA|TRBJ1-1|NA|TRBV6-5
TGTGCCAGCAGGGACAGCCAAAACACTGAAGCTTTCTTT
CASRDSQNTEAFF
>once|TRBJ2-5|NA|TRBV19
TGTGCCAGTAGTATGGGCAGCAGTAATCAAGAGACCCAGTACTTC
CASSMGSSNQETQYF
>NA|TRBJ1-5|NA|TRBV6-2/TRBV6-3
TGTGCCAGCAGTTTCCGCACCGGGGGGCCCCAGCATTTT
CASSFRTGGPQHF
>NA|TRBJ1-2|TRBD1|TRBV29-1
TGCAGCGACGGGACAGCCTATGGCTACACCTTC
CSDGTAYGYTF
>NA|TRBJ2-1|TRBD2|TRBV29-1
TGCAGTACTGCGGGGGGCGCGCGTAATGAGCAGTTCTTC
CSTAGGARNEQFF
>NA|TRBJ1-2|NA|TRBV4-3
TGCGCCAGCAGCCAACTAACGGACAGCCCCTATGGCTACACCTTC
CASSQLTDSPYGYTF
>NA|TRBJ1-2|NA|TRBV6-6
TGTGCCAGCAGTTACCCCCAGACAGGCCGCGAATATGGCTACACCTTC
CASSYPQTGREYGYTF
>few|TRBJ1-6|NA|TRBV28
TGTGCCAGCAGTTTCTTGCAGGAAAATTCACCCCTCCACTTT
CASSFLQENSPLHF
>few|TRBJ2-1|NA|TRBV29-1
TGCAGCGTTGGTTTAGCGGAGTACAATGAGCAGTTCTTC
CSVGLAEYNEQFF
>NA|TRBJ1-4|NA|TRBV5-5
TGTGCCAGCAGGACGGGACATAAGGAAAAACTGTTTTTT
CASRTGHKEKLFF